The source of this T cell receptor beta chain is a study of blood T cells in healthy people across ages. Germline V CDR1 and CDR2: DFQATT, SNEGSKA (reference sequence). The CDR3 loop spans 13 amino acids. Primers used in a second PCR of roughly 6 to 11 cycles were a sample-barcoded 5' primer and a J-beta primer mix. The template-switch adaptor, which had 12 random nucleotides, put a tag on each cDNA molecule. TCRdb reprocessed the 5' RACE reads with MiXCR, giving one entry per CDR3 protein. The sample holds around 780,000 distinct CDR3 sequences; around three fifths are singletons and the top ten take roughly 24%.

This sequence joins TRBV20-1 and TRBJ2-5; 11 bases are a match to TRBD1. The better agreement between TRBJ2-7 and the DNA end casts doubt on the J call. This TCR was recovered from a man aged 40-49 years in good health. Sample: blood. The CDR3 here is CSARGTGGYEQYF. Here the CDR3 DNA reads TGCAGTGCTAGGGGGACAGGGGGCTACGAGCAGTACTTC.